The 32 T cell receptor beta chains listed next were all sequenced from one sample in a study of molecular identifiers for immune sequencing clone quantification listed by TCRdb under 2018. The library came from PCR. Sequenced using an Illumina HiSeq 4000. The raw public reads went through TCRdb reprocessing: fastp at Q25, MiXCR clone calling, in-frame beta chains kept. Records with the same CDR3 protein are collapsed into one entry carrying the most frequent genes and DNA. Within this sample are about 510,000 distinct CDR3 sequences, with roughly a fifth of them counted one time only. Together, the top ten hold about 0.78% of the sample. Sequenced: naive CD8+ T cells from blood, with Jurkat cell RNA spiked in. The cell subset or site label corresponds to: FACS-sorted CD8+CD4-CCR7+CD45RA+ naive T cells. These receptors originate from a human donor in good health. Some libraries in this study had Jurkat cell RNA spiked in.

A few counts support this clonotype. The rearrangement links TRBV12-3 or TRBV12-4 to TRBJ2-1; 8 nucleotides align to TRBD1. The CDR3 loop spans 15 amino acids. V shed 6 bases, J shed 5 bases, and the junction held 9 bases outside the gene matches. For the CDR3, the DNA is TGTGCCAGCAGCCAGGGGGCCCCAAGCCACAATGAGCAGTTCTTC. Translating gives CASSQGAPSHNEQFF.

This clonotype was counted many times. J is TRBJ2-5 and V is TRBV7-9, with D perhaps matching TRBD1 (6 bases). Germline assignment: CDR1 SEHNR and CDR2 FQNEAQ (reference sequence). The CDR3 extends over 15 amino acids. The ends were cut back, 0 bases at V and 5 bases at J, with 13 bases in the middle. This chain's CDR3 is CASSLAATGEETQYF. The CDR3 DNA is TGTGCCAGCAGCTTAGCGGCGACAGGCGAGGAGACCCAGTACTTC.

This clonotype was detected a few times. The V and J genes are TRBV29-1 and TRBJ2-7; D is possibly TRBD1 or TRBD2 (6 bases each). This CDR3 spans 13 amino acids. CDR1 SQVTM and CDR2 ANQGSEA come from the germline V gene. Trimming stripped 8 bases from V and 2 bases from J, with 16 bases between. CDR3 in DNA: TGCAGCACCTCGGGGGCCGAACCCTACGAGCAGTACTTC. Translating it yields CSTSGAEPYEQYF.

This clonotype was counted at least ten times. The rearrangement uses TRBV7-9 and TRBJ2-3, with 9 bases matching TRBD2. V dropped 4 bases and J dropped 6; count of bases not matched to a gene: 8. Germline V gene lookup returns CDR1 SEHNR and CDR2 FQNEAQ (reference sequence). This CDR3 spans 15 amino acids. In DNA, the CDR3 is TGTGCCAGCAGCTCGATAGCGGGGGTCTCGGATACGCAGTATTTT. Translation gives CASSSIAGVSDTQYF.

As to this clonotype: Possible read error: a much larger clone is one base away. This chain uses TRBV7-8 with TRBJ1-1; D gene uncertain. The CDR3 has 15 amino acids. V dropped 9 bases and J dropped 2 bases, with 19 bases sitting between them. Germline CDR1 is SGHVS and CDR2 is FQNEAQ. CDR3 loop: CASQSGQPINTEAFF. The CDR3 bases are TGTGCCAGTCAGTCAGGCCAACCAATAAACACTGAAGCTTTCTTT.

This chain links TRBV12-5 with TRBJ2-1; D perhaps matches TRBD1 (8 bases). CDR3 length: 15 residues. V was clipped by 5 bases and J by 7 bases, with 18 bases between them. In germline, CDR1 is LGHNT, CDR2 FRNRAP. The CDR3 sequence is CASGPSDREGNEQFF. For the CDR3, the DNA is TGTGCTAGTGGTCCGTCGGACAGGGAGGGGAATGAGCAGTTCTTC.

The CDR3 reads CASSPQGQGGGYTF. The CDR3 DNA sequence: TGTGCCAGCAGCCCCCAGGGACAGGGGGGAGGCTACACCTTC. V usage is TRBV13 and J usage is TRBJ1-2; 11 bases agree with TRBD1. V shed 5 bases and J 8 bases; nucleotides not matched to a gene: 7. This CDR3 has 14 residues. Germline-derived CDR1 and CDR2 are PRHDT and FYEKMQ (reference sequence).

V is TRBV29-1 and J is TRBJ1-3; D is ambiguous. Germline CDR1 SQVTM, CDR2 ANQGSEA. This CDR3 spans 15 amino acids. Trimming left V 1 base short and J 0 bases short, with 10 bases between. Here the CDR3 DNA reads TGCAGCGTTGAAGGTTTAGGGAGCTCTGGAAACACCATATATTTT. It specifies CSVEGLGSSGNTIYF. Together with reference TRBV29-1 and TRBJ1-3, the CDR3 gives the full variable domain: SAVISQKPSRDICQRGTSLTIQCQVDSQVTMMFWYRQQPGQSLTLIATANQGSEATYESGFVIDKFPISRPNLTFSTLTVSNMSPEDSSIYLCSVEGLGSSGNTIYFGEGSWLTVV.

Points on this clonotype: This clone may be a read error of a much larger clone one base away. In nucleotides, the CDR3 is TGTGCCACCAGCATTTGGGGGGCGATCAGCAGGGAGCTGTTTTTT. Translating gives CATSIWGAISRELFF. The chain has TRBV15 and TRBJ2-2; D could derive from TRBD1 or TRBD2 (6 bases each). Germline loops: CDR1 LNHNV, CDR2 YYDKDF (reference sequence). Deletions cut 4 bases from V and 9 bases from J, with 18 bases between. This CDR3 spans 15 amino acids.

This clonotype was seen ten or more times. This chain joins TRBV10-3 and TRBJ2-7; D is undetermined. Per germline, CDR1 ENHRY and CDR2 SYGVKD. V was pared by 5 bases and J by 0 bases, with 2 bases between. The CDR3 runs 11 residues. The CDR3 reads CAISSSYEQYF. The CDR3 DNA reads TGTGCCATCAGTAGCTCCTACGAGCAGTACTTC.

This clonotype was detected ten times or more. The rearrangement uses TRBV5-5 and TRBJ1-1; no clear D. V lost 0 bases, J lost 0 bases, and 9 bases lay in between. This CDR3 is built from 15 residues. Germline assignment: CDR1 SGHKS and CDR2 YYEKEE (reference sequence). The CDR3 coding sequence is TGTGCCAGCAGCTTGGTGCAAAACATGAACACTGAAGCTTTCTTT. This translates into CASSLVQNMNTEAFF.

Notes on this clonotype: A much larger clone differs by one base, so this may be a read error. J is TRBJ1-2 and V is TRBV7-9; 8 bases map to TRBD1. V shed 8 bases, J shed 4 bases, and the junction held 9 bases outside the gene matches. Germline CDR1 reads SEHNR; CDR2 reads FQNEAQ (reference sequence). The CDR3 extends over 14 amino acids. In DNA form, the CDR3 reads TGTGCCAGCGGCCCTACAGACAGGGGCTATGGCTACACCTTC. Translation: CASGPTDRGYGYTF. The whole variable domain, remainder taken from reference TRBV7-9 and TRBJ1-2, is DTGVSQNPRHKITKRGQNVTFRCDPISEHNRLYWYRQTLGQGPEFLTYFQNEAQLEKSRLLSDRFSAERPKGSFSTLEIQRTEQGDSAMYLCASGPTDRGYGYTFGSGTRLTVV.

This clonotype showed up many times. The genes are TRBV4-2 and TRBJ1-1, with D perhaps TRBD1 (6 bases). In germline, CDR1 is LGHNA, CDR2 YNFKEQ. The CDR3 totals 14 residues. V shed 1 base and J shed 1 base, with 7 bases lying between them. The CDR3 loop is CASSQGQANTEAFF. CDR3 DNA sequence: TGTGCCAGCAGCCAAGGACAGGCGAACACTGAAGCTTTCTTT.

This clonotype occurred many times. In DNA, the CDR3 is TGTGCCAGCAGCCCAGGAGCGGGGGGATACAATGAGCAGTTCTTC. The encoded protein is CASSPGAGGYNEQFF. V usage is TRBV11-2 and J usage is TRBJ2-1; TRBD2 agrees at 9 bases. CDR1 is SGHAT, CDR2 FQNNGV, per germline. The length of the CDR3 is 15 residues. V shed 5 bases, J shed 4 bases, and the junction held 6 bases outside the gene matches.

This clonotype has a handful of counts. The chain couples TRBV4-3 to TRBJ1-6; D perhaps matches TRBD1 (6 bases). Trimming cost V 0 bases and J 0 bases, with 12 bases left between them. From germline, CDR1 is LGHNA and CDR2 YSLEER. The CDR3 consists of 18 residues. Written as DNA, the CDR3 is TGCGCCAGCAGCCAAGATCCAGGGGCTAGCTCCTATAATTCACCCCTCCACTTT. Residues: CASSQDPGASSYNSPLHF.

The sample holds many counts of this clonotype. V is TRBV12-3 or TRBV12-4 and J is TRBJ2-5, with 12 bases identical to TRBD2. With V trimmed by 7 bases and J by 2 bases, 5 bases remained unmatched. The CDR3 totals 15 residues. The CDR3 is CASISTSGGQETQYF. As DNA, the CDR3 is TGTGCCAGCATCTCGACTAGCGGGGGTCAAGAGACCCAGTACTTC.

In the case of this clonotype: Given a much more abundant clone one base away, this may be a read error. J is TRBJ2-7 and V is TRBV5-1; no clear D. V shed 4 bases and J shed 6 bases, with 17 bases lying between them. Per the germline V gene, CDR1 is SGHRS and CDR2 is YFSETQ. The CDR3 covers 14 residues. The CDR3 spells CASSHGGTYGEQYF. Written as DNA, the CDR3 is TGCGCCAGCAGCCACGGCGGCACCTATGGCGAGCAGTACTTC.

The table lists this clonotype with a few counts. V usage is TRBV19 and J usage is TRBJ1-1, with TRBD1 matching over 11 bases. Germline CDR1 is LNHDA and CDR2 is SQIVND (reference sequence). This CDR3 region has 15 residues. V shed 5 bases and J 2 bases; nucleotides not matched to a gene: 4. The DNA of the CDR3 is TGTGCCAGTAGTGCGGACAGGGGGCTCAACACTGAAGCTTTCTTT. Translation gives CASSADRGLNTEAFF.

V and J are TRBV7-9 and TRBJ1-1; TRBD1 is a possible D gene (5 bases). The ends were cut back, 8 bases at V and 5 bases at J, with 15 bases in the middle. This CDR3 spans 13 amino acids. The germline V gene has CDR1 SEHNR and CDR2 FQNEAQ (reference sequence). The CDR3 DNA reads TGTGCCAGCTCGAGCAGGGAGGAAACTGAAGCTTTCTTT. Encoded protein: CASSSREETEAFF.

This clonotype was observed a few times. This chain connects TRBV6-5 to TRBJ1-5, with no clear D. The V gene lost 4 bases and the J gene lost 4 bases, with 14 bases spanning the gap. Germline values: CDR1 MNHEY, CDR2 SVGAGI. The CDR3 sequence is 15 residues long. CDR3 coding DNA: TGTGCCAGCAGTTCCTCGGGTAACGGGAATCAGCCCCAGCATTTT. Amino acids: CASSSSGNGNQPQHF.

The chain couples TRBV27 to TRBJ2-1; TRBD2 agrees at 8 bases. V shed 4 bases and J 6 bases; nucleotides not matched to a gene: 11. Germline CDR1 MNHEY, CDR2 SMNVEV (reference sequence). The CDR3 consists of 16 residues. CDR3 in amino acids: CASSSIIAGSGNEQFF. CDR3 sequence (DNA): TGTGCCAGCAGTTCGATTATAGCGGGAAGCGGCAATGAGCAGTTCTTC.

This clonotype was detected many times. The gene calls are TRBV9 and TRBJ2-3; D could derive from TRBD1 or TRBD2 (5 bases each). The V end was cut by 4 bases, the J end by 0 bases, with 12 bases between. CDR3 length equals 15 residues. The germline V gene has CDR1 SGDLS and CDR2 YYNGEE. The CDR3 sequence: CASSPWDGSTDTQYF. For the CDR3, the DNA is TGTGCCAGCAGCCCATGGGACGGTAGCACAGATACGCAGTATTTT.

Details on this clonotype: The conserved closing phenylalanine or tryptophan is absent in this CDR3, likely reflecting a read error. The genes are TRBV7-9 and TRBJ2-3; no clear D. Germline V gives CDR1 SEHNR, CDR2 FQNEAQ (reference sequence). The CDR3 is 12 residues long. V was clipped by 5 bases and J by 4 bases, with 7 bases between them. CDR3 amino acids: CASSLSPDTQYY. CDR3 bases: TGTGCCAGCAGCCTGTCGCCAGATACGCAGTATTAT.

The chain links TRBV12-3 or TRBV12-4 to TRBJ1-1, with 8 bases fitting TRBD1. The CDR3 consists of 16 residues. Unmatched junction bases numbered 10, after V lost 7 bases and J lost 0 bases. CDR3 nucleotides: TGTGCCAGCATTACCGGGACAGGTGACCTGAACACTGAAGCTTTCTTT. Amino acid sequence: CASITGTGDLNTEAFF.

This clonotype was seen ten or more times. V and J are TRBV5-8 and TRBJ1-5, with 12 bases aligning to TRBD1. CDR3 length: 16 residues. Per germline, CDR1 SGHTS and CDR2 YDEGEE. J lost 4 bases, V lost 2 bases, and 4 bases had no gene match. The chain's CDR3 is CASSFPGQGANQPQHF. The CDR3 DNA is TGTGCCAGCAGCTTTCCGGGACAGGGGGCAAATCAGCCCCAGCATTTT. The full variable domain, with the rest looked up from reference TRBV5-8 and TRBJ1-5, is EAGVTQSPTHLIKTRGQQATLRCSPISGHTSVYWYQQALGLGLQFLLWYDEGEERNRGNFPPRFSGRQFPNYSSELNVNALELEDSALYLCASSFPGQGANQPQHFGDGTRLSIL.

This chain links TRBV21-1 with TRBJ2-3; the DNA was not used to check the table's D call, TRBD1. TRBV21-1 is designated a pseudogene. The CDR3 contains 13 residues. The CDR3 DNA is TGTGCCGTTTCATGGGACCGCGCAGATACGCAGTATTTT. This gives the protein CAVSWDRADTQYF.

This rearrangement joins TRBV12-3 or TRBV12-4 to TRBJ2-7; 10 nucleotides align to TRBD1. With 6 bases clipped from V and 3 bases from J, the junction kept 8 bases outside the gene matches. The CDR3 is 15 amino acids. The DNA for the CDR3 is TGTGCCAGCAGGCCGGGACAGGGGTCATACTACGAGCAGTACTTC. It translates to CASRPGQGSYYEQYF.

A single count supports this clonotype. Since a much larger clone is just one base distant, this may be a read error. This chain links TRBV27 with TRBJ1-1, with D tentatively TRBD1 (6 bases). CDR3 size: 15 residues. Germline CDR1 and CDR2: MNHEY and SMNVEV (reference sequence). CDR3 sequence (DNA): TGTGCCAGCAGTTTATCCCGGACAGCGGACACTGAAGCTCTCTTT. Residues: CASSLSRTADTEALF.

Notes on this clonotype: This sequence may be a read error, since a much larger clone differs from it by one base. The rearrangement joins TRBV6-1 to TRBJ2-7, with D possibly TRBD2 on 5 matching bases. The germline V and J ends were trimmed by 2 bases and 3 bases, with 8 bases remaining between them. There are 13 residues in the CDR3. Germline V gene sequence: CDR1 MNHNS, CDR2 SASEGT. DNA for the CDR3: TGTGCCAGCAGTGAAAACGGGGACTACGAGCAGTACTTC. This sequence encodes CASSENGDYEQYF.

A few counts support this clonotype. The chain links TRBV18 to TRBJ1-2; D may be TRBD1 (6 bases). Looked up from germline, CDR1 is KGHSH and CDR2 is LQKENI. The V and J ends lost 4 bases and 3 bases respectively, with 24 bases between them. CDR3 length: 18 amino acids. CDR3 protein: CASSLDRTGLRLDYGYTF. CDR3 coding DNA: TGTGCCAGCTCACTGGACAGAACGGGACTACGACTAGACTATGGCTACACCTTC. The full variable domain, in which reference TRBV18 and TRBJ1-2 provide the parts outside the CDR3, is NAGVMQNPRHLVRRRGQEARLRCSPMKGHSHVYWYRQLPEEGLKFMVYLQKENIIDESGMPKERFSAEFPKEGPSILRIQQVVRGDSAAYFCASSLDRTGLRLDYGYTFGSGTRLTVV.

In its sample, this clonotype was seen many times. The V gene is TRBV27, the J gene TRBJ2-3; TRBD1 matches at 11 bases. CDR3 length: 17 residues. From germline, CDR1 is MNHEY and CDR2 SMNVEV (reference sequence). J lost 4 bases, V lost 7 bases, and 13 bases had no gene match. This CDR3 is CASNDGQGALGADTQYF. The DNA of the CDR3 is TGTGCCAGCAATGATGGACAGGGGGCATTAGGGGCAGATACGCAGTATTTT.

In its sample, this clonotype was seen many times. The chain carries TRBV6-5 and TRBJ1-1, with 7 nucleotides matching TRBD1. The junction had 6 bases not matched to a gene; V was cut back by 4 bases and J by 7 bases. This CDR3 has 13 residues. CDR1 MNHEY and CDR2 SVGAGI come from the germline V gene. Here the CDR3 reads CASSLARDSEAFF. In DNA form, the CDR3 reads TGTGCCAGCAGTTTGGCACGGGACAGTGAAGCTTTCTTT.